This T cell receptor (beta chain) stems from a study of vaccination effects on CD4 cells after COVID-19. The overall study: Samples that were drawn after vaccination came a median of 72 days after the second dose. IL-2 at 9 to 10 IU/ml and peptides at about 9.2 ug/ml were added to cultured PBMC, a few million per well.

The data were produced by immunoSEQ multiplex PCR, yet TCRdb's version contains in-frame clones alone and is incomplete. The sample carries about 45,000 clones, 65% to 80% recorded once. The germline gives CDR1 DFQATT, CDR2 SNEGSKA (reference sequence). This CDR3 is 10 amino acids long. With 5 bases removed from V and 7 bases from J, the gap between germline ends came to 8 bases. Following culture for approximately 11 days, CD4+ T cells were isolated. Two doses of BNT162b2 or mRNA-1273 vaccine were administered to participants. The authors replaced half the medium with IL-2 medium on days 3 and 7. There are a few counts of this clone. What it recognizes is unknown. Notes on the study in general: Clones induced by infection and by vaccine showed marked clonal contraction late after vaccination.

The sequence came from a human donor who received a COVID-19 vaccine. The material was CD4+ T cells from PBMCs cultured without peptide, obtained after COVID-19 vaccination. The chain is built from TRBV20-1 and TRBJ1-2; D possibly corresponds to TRBD1 (6 bases). The CDR3, as DNA: TGCAGTGCTTACAGGGTTGGCTACACCTTC. Translating it yields CSAYRVGYTF.